The 23 T cell receptor beta chains presented below share a single source sample, sequenced in a study of T-cell memory formation after mild COVID-19. Via MiXCR, TCRdb re-called the 5' RACE reads, giving one row per CDR3 protein. Seen here are some 49,000 distinct CDR3 sequences, 27% observed once, and the top ten hold 40% to 50%. Sequencing was carried out using PBMCs or a T cell subset sorted from them (not recorded which). These receptors were taken from a man aged 18 to 30 who had mild COVID-19 (a few samples of this study predate the infection). Cell type and time point are not known.

The genes are TRBV7-8 and TRBJ2-3; D unresolved. The germline V and J ends were trimmed by 3 bases and 4 bases, with 5 bases remaining between them. CDR1 and CDR2 from the germline V gene are SGHVS and FQNEAQ. This CDR3 is built from 12 residues. CDR3 in amino acids: CASSFWADTQYF. The CDR3 DNA reads TGTGCCAGCAGCTTCTGGGCAGATACGCAGTATTTT.

The chain combines TRBV19 with TRBJ1-2, with D possibly matching TRBD1 (5 bases). Germline CDR1 reads LNHDA; CDR2 reads SQIVND (reference sequence). This CDR3 is built from 13 residues. With 10 bases removed from V and 6 bases from J, the gap between germline ends came to 18 bases. The CDR3 bases are TGTGCCACCCTGGGGGGGTACGTCGATGGCTACACCTTC. Protein product: CATLGGYVDGYTF.

As regards this clonotype: At one boundary the junction diverges from the germline segment, which might be a read error. The CDR3 region is CASSITGEAGELFF. CDR3 bases: TGTGCCAGCAGCATAACCGGGGAGGCCGGGGAGCTGTTTTTT. V gene TRBV7-3 combines with J gene TRBJ2-2, with D perhaps TRBD2 (6 bases). There are 14 residues in the CDR3. From germline, CDR1 is SGHTA and CDR2 FQGTGA.

This sequence joins TRBV13 and TRBJ1-5; no clear D gene. Trimming shortened V by 0 bases and J by 9 bases, and 12 bases separated the two germline ends. This CDR3 contains 14 residues. CDR1 PRHDT and CDR2 FYEKMQ come from the germline V gene (reference sequence). The CDR3 loop is CASSLGISGRPQHF. The CDR3 DNA reads TGTGCCAGCAGCTTAGGTATCTCGGGTCGGCCCCAGCATTTT.

This chain uses TRBV7-2 with TRBJ1-2; D uncertain. The CDR3 is 12 amino acids. Trimming removed 5 bases at V and 4 bases at J, with 8 bases between. Germline CDR1 and CDR2: SGHTA and FQGNSA. The CDR3 spells CASSENSYGYTF. CDR3 sequence (DNA): TGTGCCAGCAGCGAGAACAGCTATGGCTACACCTTC.

Only a few counts were recorded for this clonotype. This chain connects TRBV29-1 to TRBJ2-5; weak D call: TRBD1 (5 bases). CDR3 size: 14 residues. V lost 3 bases and J lost 4, with 15 bases in between. Germline CDR1 and CDR2: SQVTM and ANQGSEA. Here the CDR3 DNA reads TGCAGCGTTGATATGGTTCAGGGTATAGAGACCCAGTACTTC. This sequence encodes CSVDMVQGIETQYF.

In this sample, this clonotype turned up a few times. The V call is TRBV4-3, the J call TRBJ2-2, with D perhaps being TRBD1 or TRBD2 (6 bases each). Germline CDR1 is LGHNA and CDR2 is YSLEER. Trimming shortened V by 1 base and J by 6 bases, and 24 bases separated the two germline ends. This CDR3 is 19 amino acids long. The CDR3 nucleotides read TGCGCCAGCAGCCAAGGACAATATTGGGGGCGGGGTCCGGCCGGGGAGCTGTTTTTT. Translated, it gives CASSQGQYWGRGPAGELFF.

This clonotype was counted a few times. The CDR3 reads CASSEAYGGTGELFF. The CDR3 bases are TGTGCCAGCAGTGAAGCGTACGGGGGGACCGGGGAGCTGTTTTTT. V usage is TRBV6-1 and J usage is TRBJ2-2; 7 bases are a match to TRBD2. Germline lookup yields CDR1 MNHNS and CDR2 SASEGT. The trim removed 0 bases at V and 5 bases at J, leaving 3 bases unmatched. CDR3 length: 15 amino acids.

This clonotype came up a few times. CDR3 DNA: TGTGCCACCAGTGACGGCGGAAGACAAGGCTACACCTTC. Protein product: CATSDGGRQGYTF. The genes are TRBV24-1 and TRBJ1-2; D uncertain. Deletions cut 4 bases from V and 8 bases from J, with 13 bases between. CDR3 size: 13 residues. CDR1 is KGHDR and CDR2 is SFDVKD in the germline V gene.

This clonotype has a single count. The chain uses TRBV7-6 and TRBJ2-3; D is unresolved. Germline-derived CDR1 and CDR2 are SGHVS and FNYEAQ. V lost 7 bases and J 4 bases, leaving 15 bases between the germline ends. The CDR3 length is 14 residues. For the CDR3, the DNA is TGTGCCAGCACCCCAGTTGGGCTTTCAGATACGCAGTATTTT. It encodes CASTPVGLSDTQYF.

This clonotype is labeled large. The V call is TRBV7-6, the J call TRBJ2-1; D not certain. CDR3 length: 11 amino acids. The V end was cut by 5 bases, the J end by 8 bases, with 7 bases between. Germline CDR1 and CDR2: SGHVS and FNYEAQ. The CDR3 region is CASSPGYEQFF. CDR3 nucleotides: TGTGCCAGCAGCCCTGGGTATGAGCAGTTCTTC.

This clonotype was detected only a few times. The rearrangement links TRBV29-1 to TRBJ2-7, with 8 positions matching TRBD1. This CDR3 spans 12 amino acids. V shed 7 bases, J shed 6 bases, and the junction held 8 bases outside the gene matches. CDR1 SQVTM and CDR2 ANQGSEA come from the germline V gene. The CDR3 is CSAVIGQGEQYV. The DNA for the CDR3 is TGCAGCGCTGTTATCGGACAGGGCGAGCAGTACGTC.

In this sample, this clonotype turned up a few times. This chain links TRBV6-5 with TRBJ1-1; D perhaps matches TRBD1 (5 bases). V gave up 2 bases and J gave up 8 bases, with 9 bases separating them. CDR1 and CDR2 from the germline V gene are MNHEY and SVGAGI. This CDR3 region has 12 residues. The CDR3 DNA reads TGTGCCAGCAGTTACAGGGGTGGGGAAGCTTTCTTT. Its translation is CASSYRGGEAFF.

The DNA of the CDR3 is TGTGCCAGCAGCTTAGGGTGGGACGAGCAGTACGTC. Translating it yields CASSLGWDEQYV. V usage is TRBV7-9 and J usage is TRBJ2-7; D gene unclear. CDR3 length: 12 residues. V was shortened by 1 base and J by 5 bases, with 6 bases between the two germline ends. Germline V gene data show CDR1 as SEHNR and CDR2 as FQNEAQ (reference sequence).

The gene calls are TRBV10-3 and TRBJ2-7; the D is unclear. The germline V gene encodes CDR1 ENHRY and CDR2 SYGVKD. This CDR3 is built from 12 residues. V lost 0 bases, J lost 5 bases, and 5 bases lay in between. The CDR3 region is CAISESADEQYF. In DNA, the CDR3 is TGTGCCATCAGTGAGTCGGCAGACGAGCAGTACTTC.

The J gene is TRBJ2-5, the V gene TRBV28, with a tentative D call TRBD1 (6 bases). V lost 5 bases and J lost 5, with 18 bases in between. CDR3 length: 15 amino acids. Germline assignment: CDR1 MDHEN and CDR2 SYDVKM. DNA of the CDR3: TGTGCCAGCAGTCAGGACAGTACCGCCGCCGAGACCCAGTACTTC. Translation: CASSQDSTAAETQYF.

This clonotype was seen more than once but under ten times. The chain combines TRBV11-2 with TRBJ2-7, with D perhaps TRBD1 or TRBD2 (5 bases each). This CDR3 has 15 residues. Deletions cut 5 bases from V and 7 bases from J, with 21 bases between. The germline V gene has CDR1 SGHAT and CDR2 FQNNGV. The DNA for the CDR3 is TGTGCCAGCAGCATTGGCTGGGGGATCCTAATAGAGCAGTACTTC. Its translation is CASSIGWGILIEQYF. Variable domain in full (rest from reference TRBV11-2 and TRBJ2-7): EAGVAQSPRYKIIEKRQSVAFWCNPISGHATLYWYQQILGQGPKLLIQFQNNGVVDDSQLPKDRFSAERLKGVDSTLKIQPAKLEDSAVYLCASSIGWGILIEQYFGPGTRLTVT.

This clonotype came up a few times. The V and J genes are TRBV15 and TRBJ1-2; possible D gene TRBD1, 5 bases. Deletions cut 6 bases from V and 2 bases from J, with 19 bases between. The CDR3 is 16 residues long. Germline V CDR1 and CDR2: LNHNV, YYDKDF (reference sequence). CDR3 sequence (DNA): TGTGCCACCAGAGGGAAGACTGCGGAGGGGAACTATGGCTACACCTTC. Protein: CATRGKTAEGNYGYTF.

V usage is TRBV5-1 and J usage is TRBJ1-5; D is ambiguous. The V gene lost 4 bases and the J gene lost 4 bases, with 9 bases spanning the gap. This CDR3 has 13 residues. CDR1 SGHRS and CDR2 YFSETQ come from the germline V gene. The CDR3 nucleotides are TGCGCCAGCAGCACACAGCCGAATCAGCCCCAGCATTTT. Protein sequence: CASSTQPNQPQHF.

This clonotype was counted only a few times. This chain uses TRBV7-6 with TRBJ2-3; D is unclear. There are 11 residues in the CDR3. Trimming pared 2 bases from V and 5 bases from J, leaving 2 bases between. Germline assignment: CDR1 SGHVS and CDR2 FNYEAQ. Written as DNA, the CDR3 is TGTGCCAGCAGCTTACAAGATACGCAGTATTTT. Amino acids: CASSLQDTQYF.

This clonotype was observed a handful of times. The chain recombines TRBV10-2 with TRBJ2-3; TRBD2 matches 10 bases. Per germline, CDR1 WSHSY and CDR2 SAAADI. V lost 3 bases to trimming and J lost 2 bases; unmatched junction nucleotides: 5. CDR3 length: 16 amino acids. As DNA, the CDR3 is TGCGCCAGCAGTGACCTAGCGGGGGACATCACAGATACGCAGTATTTT. Translation gives CASSDLAGDITDTQYF.

The sample holds a few counts of this clonotype. The chain has TRBV10-3 and TRBJ2-5, with D tentatively TRBD2 (5 bases). The CDR3 contains 13 residues. Germline CDR1 is ENHRY and CDR2 is SYGVKD. V lost 6 bases and J lost 5, with 13 bases in between. Here the CDR3 DNA reads TGTGCCATCAGGGCCCCGGGAAGGGAGACCCAGTACTTC. It translates to CAIRAPGRETQYF.

In its sample, this clonotype was seen a few times. The V call is TRBV4-1, the J call TRBJ2-7; TRBD1 might be the D (6 bases). Germline assignment: CDR1 MGHRA and CDR2 YSYEKL. Trimming removed 3 bases from V and 3 bases from J, with 9 bases in between. The CDR3 totals 13 residues. CDR3 protein: CASSQMTGYEQYF. The CDR3 bases are TGCGCCAGCAGCCAGATGACAGGCTACGAGCAGTACTTC.